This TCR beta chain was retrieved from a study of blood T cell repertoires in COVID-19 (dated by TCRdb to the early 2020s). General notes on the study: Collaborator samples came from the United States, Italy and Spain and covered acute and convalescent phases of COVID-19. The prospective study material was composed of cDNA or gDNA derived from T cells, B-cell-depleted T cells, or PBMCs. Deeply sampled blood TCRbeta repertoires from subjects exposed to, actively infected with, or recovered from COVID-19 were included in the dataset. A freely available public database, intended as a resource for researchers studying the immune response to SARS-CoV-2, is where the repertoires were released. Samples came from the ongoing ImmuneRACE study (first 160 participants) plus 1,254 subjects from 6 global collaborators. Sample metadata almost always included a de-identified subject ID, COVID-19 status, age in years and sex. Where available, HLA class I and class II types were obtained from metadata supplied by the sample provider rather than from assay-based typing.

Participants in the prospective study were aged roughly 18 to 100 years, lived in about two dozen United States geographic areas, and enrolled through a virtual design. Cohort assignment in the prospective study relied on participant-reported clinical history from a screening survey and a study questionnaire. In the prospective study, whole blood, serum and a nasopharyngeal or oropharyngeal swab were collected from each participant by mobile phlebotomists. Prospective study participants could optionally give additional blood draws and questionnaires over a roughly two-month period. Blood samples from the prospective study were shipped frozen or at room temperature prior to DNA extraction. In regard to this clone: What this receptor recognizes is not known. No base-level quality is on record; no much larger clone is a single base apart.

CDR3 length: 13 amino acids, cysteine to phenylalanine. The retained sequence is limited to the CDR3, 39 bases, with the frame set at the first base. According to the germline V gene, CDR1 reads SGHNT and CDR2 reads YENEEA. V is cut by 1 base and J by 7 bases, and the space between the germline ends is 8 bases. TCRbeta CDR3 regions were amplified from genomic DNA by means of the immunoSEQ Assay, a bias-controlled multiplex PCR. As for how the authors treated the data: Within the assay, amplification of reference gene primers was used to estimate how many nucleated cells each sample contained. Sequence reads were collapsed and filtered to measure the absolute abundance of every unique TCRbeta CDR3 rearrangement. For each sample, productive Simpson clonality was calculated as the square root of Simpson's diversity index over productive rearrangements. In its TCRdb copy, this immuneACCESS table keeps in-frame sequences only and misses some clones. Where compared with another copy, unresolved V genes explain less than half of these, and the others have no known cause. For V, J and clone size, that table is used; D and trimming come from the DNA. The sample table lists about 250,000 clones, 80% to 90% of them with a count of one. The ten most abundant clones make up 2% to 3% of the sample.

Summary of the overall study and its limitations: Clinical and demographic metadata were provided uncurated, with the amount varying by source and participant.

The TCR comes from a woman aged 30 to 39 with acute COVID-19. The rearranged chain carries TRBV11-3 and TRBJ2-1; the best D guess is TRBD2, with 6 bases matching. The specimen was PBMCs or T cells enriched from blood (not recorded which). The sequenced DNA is TGTGCCAGCAGCTTAGGCGGGGAAAATGAGCAGTTCTTC. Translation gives CASSLGGENEQFF.